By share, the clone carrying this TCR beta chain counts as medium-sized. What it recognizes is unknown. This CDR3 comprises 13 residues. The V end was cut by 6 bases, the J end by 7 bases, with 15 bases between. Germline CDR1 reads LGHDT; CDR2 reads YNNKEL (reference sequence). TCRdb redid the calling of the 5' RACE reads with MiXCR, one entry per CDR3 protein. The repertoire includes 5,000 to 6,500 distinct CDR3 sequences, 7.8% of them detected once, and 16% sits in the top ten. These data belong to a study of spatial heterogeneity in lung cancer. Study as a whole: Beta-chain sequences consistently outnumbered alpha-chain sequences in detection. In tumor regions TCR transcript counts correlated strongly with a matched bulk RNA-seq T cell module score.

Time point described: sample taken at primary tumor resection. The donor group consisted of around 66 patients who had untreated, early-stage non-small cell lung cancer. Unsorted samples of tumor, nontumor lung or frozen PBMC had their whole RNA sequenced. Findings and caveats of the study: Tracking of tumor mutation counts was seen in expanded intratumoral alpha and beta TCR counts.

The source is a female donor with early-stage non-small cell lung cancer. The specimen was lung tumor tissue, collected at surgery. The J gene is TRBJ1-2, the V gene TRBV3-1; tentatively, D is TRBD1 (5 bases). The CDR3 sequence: CASRGVSVAGYTF. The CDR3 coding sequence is TGTGCCAGCAGGGGGGTGTCGGTGGCTGGCTACACCTTC.